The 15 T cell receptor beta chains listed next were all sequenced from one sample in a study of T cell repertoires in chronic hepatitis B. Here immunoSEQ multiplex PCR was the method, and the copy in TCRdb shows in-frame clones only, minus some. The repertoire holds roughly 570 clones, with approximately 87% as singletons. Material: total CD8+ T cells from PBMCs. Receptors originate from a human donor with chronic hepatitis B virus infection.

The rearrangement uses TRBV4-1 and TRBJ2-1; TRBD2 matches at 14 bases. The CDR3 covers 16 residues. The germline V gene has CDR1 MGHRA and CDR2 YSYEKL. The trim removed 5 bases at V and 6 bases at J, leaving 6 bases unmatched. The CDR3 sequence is CASSRLAGGPGNEQFF. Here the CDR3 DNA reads TGCGCCAGCAGCAGACTAGCGGGAGGGCCGGGCAATGAGCAGTTCTTC.

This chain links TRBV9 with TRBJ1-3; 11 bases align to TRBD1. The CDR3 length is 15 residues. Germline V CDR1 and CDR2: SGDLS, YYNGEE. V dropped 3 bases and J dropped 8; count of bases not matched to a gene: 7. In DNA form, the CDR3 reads TGTGCCAGCAGCGGAGCAGGGACAGGGGGAGACACCATATATTTT. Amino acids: CASSGAGTGGDTIYF.

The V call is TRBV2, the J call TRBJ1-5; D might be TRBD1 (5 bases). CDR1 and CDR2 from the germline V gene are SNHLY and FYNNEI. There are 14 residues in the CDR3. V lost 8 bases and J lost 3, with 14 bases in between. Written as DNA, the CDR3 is TGTGCCAGCCGGGACCCCTGGGACAATCAGCCCCAGCATTTT. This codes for CASRDPWDNQPQHF.

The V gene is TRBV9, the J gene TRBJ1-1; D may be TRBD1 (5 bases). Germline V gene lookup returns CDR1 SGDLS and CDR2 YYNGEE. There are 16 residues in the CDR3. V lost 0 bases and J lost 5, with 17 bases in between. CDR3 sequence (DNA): TGTGCCAGCAGCGTAGAGGGGACGCCCGCGGGGACTGAAGCTTTCTTT. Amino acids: CASSVEGTPAGTEAFF.

The CDR3 nucleotides are TGTGCCAGCACCGAAGGGGGTGGTGACAATCAGCCCCAGCATTTT. It encodes CASTEGGGDNQPQHF. The genes are TRBV7-9 and TRBJ1-5, with TRBD1 as a possible D gene (6 bases). The CDR3 is 15 residues long. V gave up 7 bases and J gave up 3 bases, with 16 bases separating them. CDR1 is SEHNR, CDR2 FQNEAQ, per germline (reference sequence).

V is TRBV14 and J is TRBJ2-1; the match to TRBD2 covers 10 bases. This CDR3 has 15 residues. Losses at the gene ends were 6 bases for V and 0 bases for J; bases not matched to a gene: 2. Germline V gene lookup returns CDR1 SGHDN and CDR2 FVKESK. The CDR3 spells CASSPSGSSYNEQFF. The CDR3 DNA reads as TGTGCCAGCAGTCCTAGCGGGAGCTCCTACAATGAGCAGTTCTTC. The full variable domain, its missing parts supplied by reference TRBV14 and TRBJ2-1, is EAGVTQFPSHSVIEKGQTVTLRCDPISGHDNLYWYRRVMGKEIKFLLHFVKESKQDESGMPNNRFLAERTGGTYSTLKVQPAELEDSGVYFCASSPSGSSYNEQFFGPGTRLTVL.

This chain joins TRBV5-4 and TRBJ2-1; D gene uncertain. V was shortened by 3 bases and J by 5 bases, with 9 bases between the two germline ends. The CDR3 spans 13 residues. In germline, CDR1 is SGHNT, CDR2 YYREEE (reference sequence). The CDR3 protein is CASSSQPNNEQFF. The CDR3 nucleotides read TGTGCCAGCAGCTCTCAGCCCAACAATGAGCAGTTCTTC.

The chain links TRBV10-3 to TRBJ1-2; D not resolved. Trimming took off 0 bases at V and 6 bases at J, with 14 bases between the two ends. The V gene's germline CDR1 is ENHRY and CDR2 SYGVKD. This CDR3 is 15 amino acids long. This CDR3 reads CAISESPGTPHGYTF. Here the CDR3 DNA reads TGTGCCATCAGTGAGTCACCCGGAACCCCACATGGCTACACCTTC.

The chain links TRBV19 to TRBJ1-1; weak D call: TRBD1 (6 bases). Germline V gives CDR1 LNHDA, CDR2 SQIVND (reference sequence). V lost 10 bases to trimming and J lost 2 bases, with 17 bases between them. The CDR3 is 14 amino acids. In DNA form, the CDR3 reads TGTGCCATTTCTGGACAGAAGGTTAACACTGAAGCTTTCTTT. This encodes CAISGQKVNTEAFF.

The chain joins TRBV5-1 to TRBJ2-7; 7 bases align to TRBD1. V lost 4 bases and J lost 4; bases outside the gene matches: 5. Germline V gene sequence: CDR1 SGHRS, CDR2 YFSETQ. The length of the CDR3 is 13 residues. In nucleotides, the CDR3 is TGCGCCAGCAGCCCGGACAGGCCTTACGAGCAGTACTTC. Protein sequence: CASSPDRPYEQYF.

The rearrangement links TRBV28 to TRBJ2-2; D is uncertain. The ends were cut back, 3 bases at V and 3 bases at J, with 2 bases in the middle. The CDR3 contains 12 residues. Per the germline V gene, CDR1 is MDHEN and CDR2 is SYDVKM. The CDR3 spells CASSFDTGELFF. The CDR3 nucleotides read TGTGCCAGCAGTTTCGACACCGGGGAGCTGTTTTTT.

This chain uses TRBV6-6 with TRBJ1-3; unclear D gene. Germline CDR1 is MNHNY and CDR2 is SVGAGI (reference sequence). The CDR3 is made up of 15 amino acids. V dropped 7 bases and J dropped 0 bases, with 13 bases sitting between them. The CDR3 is CASILGGFSGNTIYF. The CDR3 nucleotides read TGTGCCAGCATCCTGGGTGGGTTCTCTGGAAACACCATATATTTT.

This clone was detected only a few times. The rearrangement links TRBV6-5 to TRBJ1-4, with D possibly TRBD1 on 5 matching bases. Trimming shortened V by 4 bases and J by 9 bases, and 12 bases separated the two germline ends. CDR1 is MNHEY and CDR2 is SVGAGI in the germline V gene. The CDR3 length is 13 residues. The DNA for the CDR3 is TGTGCCAGCAGTTTCGGGACGGATCAAAAACTGTTTTTT. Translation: CASSFGTDQKLFF.

CDR3 nucleotide sequence: TGTGCCAGCAGCTCCCAGAGGGTTGCGGACCTACAATACGAGCAGTTCTTC. It is translated as CASSSQRVADLQYEQFF. This sequence joins TRBV11-3 and TRBJ2-1; D may be TRBD2 (5 bases). Between the trimmed V and J ends, which lost 4 bases and 10 bases, there was a span of 26 bases. Germline CDR1 and CDR2: SGHNT and YENEEA. This CDR3 region has 17 residues.

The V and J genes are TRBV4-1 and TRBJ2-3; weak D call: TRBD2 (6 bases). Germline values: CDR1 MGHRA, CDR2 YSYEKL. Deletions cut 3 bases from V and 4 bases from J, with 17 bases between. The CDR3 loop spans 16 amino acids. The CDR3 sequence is CASSQIKPGESDTQYF. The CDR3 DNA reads TGCGCCAGCAGCCAGATCAAACCGGGAGAATCAGATACGCAGTATTTT.